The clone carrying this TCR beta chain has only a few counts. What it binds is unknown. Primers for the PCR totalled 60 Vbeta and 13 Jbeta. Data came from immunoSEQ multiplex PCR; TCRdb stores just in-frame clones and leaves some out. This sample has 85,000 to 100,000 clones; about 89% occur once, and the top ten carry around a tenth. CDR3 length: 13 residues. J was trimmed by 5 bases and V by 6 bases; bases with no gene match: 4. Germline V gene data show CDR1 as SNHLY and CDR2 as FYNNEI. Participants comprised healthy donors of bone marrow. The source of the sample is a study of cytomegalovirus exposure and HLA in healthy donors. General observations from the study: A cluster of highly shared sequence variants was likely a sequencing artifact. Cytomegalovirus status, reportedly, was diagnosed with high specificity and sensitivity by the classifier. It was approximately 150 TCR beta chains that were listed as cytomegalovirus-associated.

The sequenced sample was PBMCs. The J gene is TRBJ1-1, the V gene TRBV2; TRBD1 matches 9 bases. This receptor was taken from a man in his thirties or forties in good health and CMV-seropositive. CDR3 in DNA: TGTGCCAGCAGGAAGACAGGGGGAACTGAAGCTTTCTTT. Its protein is CASRKTGGTEAFF.